A single sample gave rise to the 11 T cell receptor beta chains below, sequenced in a study of OX40 agonist ivuxolimab in advanced cancers. Assay: immunoSEQ multiplex PCR; the TCRdb copy retains only in-frame clones and omits some. The data hold 90,000 to 100,000 clones, with 75% to 90% observed a single time. The starting material was CD4+ or CD8+ T cells sorted from blood, obtained in a trial of the OX40 agonist ivuxolimab. These receptors came from an adult with an advanced solid tumor such as melanoma, head and neck, liver or kidney cancer.

This clone has just one count. The rearrangement uses TRBV13 and TRBJ2-7; D perhaps matches TRBD1 (7 bases). Germline V gene data show CDR1 as PRHDT and CDR2 as FYEKMQ (reference sequence). V was pared by 4 bases and J by 3 bases, with 13 bases between. CDR3 length equals 14 residues. The CDR3 spells CASSSTGEVYEQYF. The CDR3 coding sequence is TGTGCCAGCAGCTCAACAGGGGAGGTCTACGAGCAGTACTTC.

This sequence joins TRBV6-5 and TRBJ1-4, with TRBD1 as a possible D gene (6 bases). CDR3 length equals 13 residues. Germline lookup yields CDR1 MNHEY and CDR2 SVGAGI. With 8 bases removed from V and 2 bases from J, the gap between germline ends came to 9 bases. CDR3 coding DNA: TGTGCCAGCCGGACAGCGACTAATGAAAAACTGTTTTTT. Translation: CASRTATNEKLFF.

The chain is built from TRBV7-2 and TRBJ2-3, with D tentatively TRBD2 (6 bases). The CDR3 runs to 15 residues. Trimming cost V 2 bases and J 7 bases, with 16 bases left between them. CDR1 is SGHTA and CDR2 is FQGNSA in the germline V gene. The CDR3 reads CASSLWDGSGNTQYF. The CDR3 DNA reads as TGTGCCAGCAGCTTATGGGACGGGAGTGGCAATACGCAGTATTTT.

The genes are TRBV29-1 and TRBJ1-2, with 8 bases that match TRBD1. The CDR3 has 13 amino acids. J was trimmed by 3 bases and V by 7 bases; bases with no gene match: 7. The V gene's germline CDR1 is SQVTM and CDR2 ANQGSEA. CDR3 nucleotide sequence: TGCAGCGCGATCAGGGGGCGCGACTATGGCTACACCTTC. Encoded protein: CSAIRGRDYGYTF.

The chain employs TRBV30 and TRBJ1-2; 8 bases agree with TRBD1. The trim removed 5 bases at V and 8 bases at J, leaving 7 bases unmatched. Germline CDR1 reads GTSNPN; CDR2 reads SVGIG (reference sequence). The length of the CDR3 is 12 residues. The CDR3 coding sequence is TGTGCCTGGGAGACAGGGGTAAACGGCTACACCTTC. As protein: CAWETGVNGYTF.

The chain has TRBV14 and TRBJ2-2, with D maybe TRBD2 (5 bases). The length of the CDR3 is 14 residues. From germline, CDR1 is SGHDN and CDR2 FVKESK. Trimming stripped 5 bases from V and 7 bases from J, with 14 bases between. The CDR3 loop is CASSSTNLDGELFF. The CDR3 DNA reads TGTGCCAGCAGCTCGACTAATCTTGACGGGGAGCTGTTTTTT.

This chain uses TRBV6-1 with TRBJ2-5; 8 positions agree with TRBD2. V gave up 1 base and J gave up 5 bases; unmatched junction bases: 3. The CDR3 covers 14 residues. Germline V gives CDR1 MNHNS, CDR2 SASEGT. The CDR3 bases are TGTGCCAGCAGTGAAGGGACTAGCCGGGAGACCCAGTACTTC. It translates to CASSEGTSRETQYF.

V gene TRBV9 combines with J gene TRBJ1-3, with D unresolved. The CDR3 has 16 amino acids. Germline-derived CDR1 and CDR2 are SGDLS and YYNGEE. V dropped 4 bases and J dropped 4 bases, with 18 bases sitting between them. In nucleotides, the CDR3 is TGTGCCAGCAGCCCCTCGTCCGCCGCGGGGGGAAACACCATATATTTT. It specifies CASSPSSAAGGNTIYF.

The gene calls are TRBV29-1 and TRBJ1-2; D remains unclear. V lost 4 bases, J lost 4 bases, and 10 bases lay in between. CDR3 length equals 12 residues. Germline CDR1 and CDR2: SQVTM and ANQGSEA. The CDR3 DNA reads as TGCAGCGTTGTTACGGAAAGCTATGGCTACACCTTC. Amino acid sequence: CSVVTESYGYTF.

This clone was seen only a few times. The chain employs TRBV7-3 and TRBJ2-3; no firm D call. CDR1 SGHTA and CDR2 FQGTGA come from the germline V gene. The V end was cut by 8 bases, the J end by 2 bases, with 11 bases between. The CDR3 is made up of 13 amino acids. The CDR3 is CASSKMLTDTQYF. As DNA, the CDR3 is TGTGCCAGCTCGAAAATGCTCACAGATACGCAGTATTTT.

The chain employs TRBV6-5 and TRBJ1-1; 8 positions match TRBD1. Per germline, CDR1 MNHEY and CDR2 SVGAGI. The ends lost 0 bases at V and 6 bases at J; junction bases unmatched: 6. This CDR3 comprises 15 residues. CDR3 residues: CASSYSRGRIAEAFF. For the CDR3, the DNA is TGTGCCAGCAGTTACTCCAGGGGGCGTATCGCTGAAGCTTTCTTT.